The next 20 T cell receptor beta chains were all read from a single sample in a study of regulatory T cells in long-lasting Graves disease. As to time point: newly diagnosed GD, antithyroid drugs for less than 3 months. Extracted PBMC RNA gave rise to the TCR library. Construction of the TCR beta libraries employed iRepertoire HTBI primers in conjunction with Arm-PCR of CDR3 regions. Each CDR3 protein gets one entry after TCRdb re-called the multiplex PCR reads with MiXCR. The data hold approximately 540,000 distinct CDR3 sequences, with about 11% observed a single time. In addition, the sample was reused for a study of T cells in Graves' hyperthyroidism and ophthalmopathy.

The sample was peripheral blood mononuclear cells (PBMCs), taken at new diagnosis, from a patient treated with antithyroid drugs. These receptors were taken from a woman in her 30s with Graves disease.

This clonotype was seen repeatedly, ten times or more. The V and J genes are TRBV7-9 and TRBJ1-2, with D unclear. Deletions cut 3 bases from V and 3 bases from J, with 8 bases between. Germline V gene data show CDR1 as SEHNR and CDR2 as FQNEAQ (reference sequence). The CDR3 contains 13 residues. CDR3 sequence: CASSFREDYGYTF. DNA for the CDR3: TGTGCCAGCAGCTTCCGGGAGGACTATGGCTACACCTTC. Variable domain in full (rest from reference TRBV7-9 and TRBJ1-2): DTGVSQNPRHKITKRGQNVTFRCDPISEHNRLYWYRQTLGQGPEFLTYFQNEAQLEKSRLLSDRFSAERPKGSFSTLEIQRTEQGDSAMYLCASSFREDYGYTFGSGTRLTVV.

This clonotype was recorded many times. The chain combines TRBV30 with TRBJ2-1, with D possibly TRBD1 on 5 matching bases. The CDR3 covers 12 residues. Germline V gene sequence: CDR1 GTSNPN, CDR2 SVGIG (reference sequence). Trimming removed 4 bases at V and 12 bases at J, with 16 bases between. The CDR3 DNA is TGTGCCTGGACGCCCCACCAGGGCGGGCAGTTCTTC. Amino acids: CAWTPHQGGQFF.

This clonotype was found many times. The chain links TRBV6-2 or TRBV6-3 to TRBJ2-2; 9 bases match TRBD1. Germline CDR1 and CDR2: MNHEY and SVGEGT. The CDR3 contains 15 residues. V trimming: 5 bases; J trimming: 6 bases; junction bases outside the gene matches: 7. The chain's CDR3 is CASSHGQGRAGELFF. DNA for the CDR3: TGTGCCAGCAGTCACGGACAGGGGAGGGCCGGGGAGCTGTTTTTT.

This clonotype was seen a few times. The gene calls are TRBV6-2 or TRBV6-3 and TRBJ1-4; unclear D gene. This CDR3 comprises 14 residues. V lost 0 bases and J 7 bases, leaving 9 bases between the germline ends. Germline CDR1 and CDR2: MNHEY and SVGEGT. CDR3 DNA sequence: TGTGCCAGCAGTTACTCGGCTGATCCTGAAAAACTGTTTTTT. It yields the protein CASSYSADPEKLFF.

This clonotype was found many times. V usage is TRBV11-3 and J usage is TRBJ2-7; 8 nucleotides match TRBD1. CDR3 size: 14 residues. CDR1 and CDR2 (germline): SGHNT, YENEEA. Trimming removed 4 bases from V and 0 bases from J; junction bases left unmatched: 2. Here the CDR3 reads CASSSGTGSYEQYF. In DNA, the CDR3 is TGTGCCAGCAGCTCTGGGACAGGCTCCTACGAGCAGTACTTC.

The chain links TRBV27 to TRBJ1-2, with TRBD1 identical over 8 bases. Trimming at V came to 5 bases and at J to 5 bases, leaving 7 bases not matched to a gene. The CDR3 extends over 14 amino acids. The V gene's germline CDR1 is MNHEY and CDR2 SMNVEV (reference sequence). CDR3 protein: CASSDGQGSYGYTF. The CDR3 DNA follows: TGTGCCAGCAGTGACGGACAGGGATCTTATGGCTACACCTTC.

In this sample, this clonotype turned up many times. The V and J genes are TRBV28 and TRBJ2-7; 8 nucleotides align to TRBD1. CDR1 and CDR2 (germline): MDHEN, SYDVKM. The trim removed 4 bases at V and 5 bases at J, leaving 7 bases unmatched. The CDR3 runs to 14 residues. The CDR3 DNA is TGTGCCAGCAGTTCGGACAGGGAGGTGGACGAGCAGTACTTC. Its translation: CASSSDREVDEQYF.

This clonotype has a count of ten or more. This sequence joins TRBV2 and TRBJ1-1, with D hard to call. This CDR3 comprises 13 residues. The V end was cut by 2 bases, the J end by 10 bases, with 14 bases between. CDR1 and CDR2 (germline): SNHLY, FYNNEI. The CDR3: CASSEPGTSRAFF. CDR3 bases: TGTGCCAGCAGTGAACCTGGCACGTCTCGAGCTTTCTTT.

This clonotype has just a few counts. A read error may explain this, as a much larger clone is one base away. CDR3 loop: CSARAARGHYNEQFF. As DNA, the CDR3 is TGCAGTGCTAGAGCCGCCCGTGGTCACTACAATGAGCAGTTCTTC. V gene TRBV20-1 combines with J gene TRBJ2-1; D remains unclear. The CDR3 contains 15 residues. Germline-derived CDR1 and CDR2 are DFQATT and SNEGSKA (reference sequence). Trimming took off 1 base at V and 3 bases at J, with 13 bases between the two ends.

This clonotype was seen ten or more times. The chain has TRBV20-1 and TRBJ1-1; 8 bases align to TRBD1. The germline gives CDR1 DFQATT, CDR2 SNEGSKA (reference sequence). This CDR3 spans 13 amino acids. With 3 bases clipped from V and 6 bases from J, the junction kept 6 bases outside the gene matches. This CDR3 reads CSASRARGPEAFF. The CDR3 nucleotides read TGCAGTGCTAGTAGGGCCAGGGGGCCTGAAGCTTTCTTT.

This clonotype appeared a few times. The gene calls are TRBV10-3 and TRBJ1-2; D ambiguous. The ends were cut back, 7 bases at V and 3 bases at J, with 15 bases in the middle. The germline V gene has CDR1 ENHRY and CDR2 SYGVKD. CDR3 size: 14 residues. The CDR3 is CAINPHGRDYGYTF. CDR3 nucleotides: TGTGCCATCAACCCTCATGGCAGAGACTATGGCTACACCTTC.

This clonotype was seen repeatedly, ten times or more. The chain couples TRBV7-3 to TRBJ2-3; D is possibly TRBD2 (5 bases). Germline CDR1 SGHTA, CDR2 FQGTGA. Trimming stripped 5 bases from V and 9 bases from J, with 12 bases between. This CDR3 is built from 12 residues. The CDR3 nucleotides read TGTGCCAGCAGCCGGGATACTATAACGCAGTATTTT. This codes for CASSRDTITQYF.

In its sample, this clonotype was seen many times. V usage is TRBV7-8 and J usage is TRBJ2-1; 8 bases agree with TRBD2. The germline gives CDR1 SGHVS, CDR2 FQNEAQ. CDR3 size: 13 residues. The ends lost 8 bases at V and 4 bases at J; junction bases unmatched: 4. The CDR3 sequence is CASRGGGYNEQFF. In DNA form, the CDR3 reads TGTGCCAGCCGGGGGGGTGGGTACAATGAGCAGTTCTTC.

This clonotype was observed at least ten times. V gene TRBV20-1 combines with J gene TRBJ2-7; D is ambiguous. The CDR3 spans 13 residues. The germline V gene has CDR1 DFQATT and CDR2 SNEGSKA (reference sequence). V lost 0 bases to trimming and J lost 3 bases, with 9 bases between them. Here the CDR3 reads CSARDLEVYEQYF. As DNA, the CDR3 is TGCAGTGCTAGAGATTTAGAGGTCTACGAGCAGTACTTC.

This clonotype was found many times. The J gene is TRBJ2-1, the V gene TRBV7-2, with D perhaps matching TRBD2 (5 bases). The CDR3 is made up of 15 amino acids. Germline CDR1 reads SGHTA; CDR2 reads FQGNSA. Trimming shortened V by 2 bases and J by 8 bases, and 16 bases separated the two germline ends. DNA for the CDR3: TGTGCCAGCAGCTTACTCGACGGGATGGTCGATGAGCAGTTCTTC. Amino acids: CASSLLDGMVDEQFF. The full variable domain, completed using reference TRBV7-2 and TRBJ2-1, is GAGVSQSPSNKVTEKGKDVELRCDPISGHTALYWYRQSLGQGLEFLIYFQGNSAPDKSGLPSDRFSAERTGGSVSTLTIQRTQQEDSAVYLCASSLLDGMVDEQFFGPGTRLTVL.

The chain employs TRBV7-3 and TRBJ1-2; D is unresolved. Germline V CDR1 and CDR2: SGHTA, FQGTGA. Trimming took 2 bases from V and 0 from J, leaving 10 bases between them. This CDR3 spans 15 amino acids. The CDR3 DNA follows: TGTGCCAGCAGCTTAGGGCAGGCCTCTAACTATGGCTACACCTTC. Its translation is CASSLGQASNYGYTF.

This clonotype was seen at least ten times. This chain links TRBV30 with TRBJ1-4; weak D call: TRBD1 (5 bases). The CDR3 has 12 amino acids. Germline V gene lookup returns CDR1 GTSNPN and CDR2 SVGIG (reference sequence). The ends were cut back, 3 bases at V and 11 bases at J, with 13 bases in the middle. The CDR3 here is CAWSITGAKLFF. The CDR3 DNA is TGTGCCTGGAGCATTACCGGGGCCAAACTGTTTTTT.

This rearrangement joins TRBV20-1 to TRBJ2-3; a weak D match, TRBD2 (6 bases). V gave up 0 bases and J gave up 1 base, with 8 bases separating them. The CDR3 consists of 14 residues. The germline CDR1 and CDR2 sequences are DFQATT and SNEGSKA (reference sequence). The CDR3 protein is CSARDPGGTDTQYF. DNA of the CDR3: TGCAGTGCTAGAGATCCGGGGGGCACAGATACGCAGTATTTT.

This clonotype was counted between two and nine times. The rearrangement uses TRBV4-3 and TRBJ1-2; 8 nucleotides match TRBD1. The V gene end was trimmed by 2 bases and the J gene end by 4 bases; junction bases not matched to a gene: 6. The V gene's germline CDR1 is LGHNA and CDR2 YSLEER. The CDR3 has 15 amino acids. The CDR3, as DNA: TGCGCCAGCAGCCAATATGCAGGGGGCTCCTATGGCTACACCTTC. Protein product: CASSQYAGGSYGYTF.

This clonotype was recorded at least ten times. V usage is TRBV30 and J usage is TRBJ2-1; TRBD2 agrees at 9 bases. CDR1 and CDR2 (germline): GTSNPN, SVGIG (reference sequence). After removal of 4 bases from V and 10 bases from J, the junction contained 5 bases not matched to a gene. The CDR3 totals 12 residues. In nucleotides, the CDR3 is TGTGCCTGGAATGTAGCGGGAGCCGAGCAGTTCTTC. Translating gives CAWNVAGAEQFF.